This TCR beta chain was profiled in a study of T cell repertoires in cytomegalovirus infection. Across the study: Matching HLA type and CMV infection were both indicated by public TCR beta signatures. Regarding the study as a whole: HLA-C-restricted CMV-specific TCR beta clonotypes were dominant in the ex vivo response.

Deletions cut 6 bases from V and 4 bases from J, with 12 bases between. CDR1 is MNHEY, CDR2 SMNVEV, per germline (reference sequence). This CDR3 region has 13 residues. In TCRdb, the reads were re-called with MiXCR into one record per CDR3 protein. The sample records 900,000 to 950,000 distinct CDR3 sequences, under 40% being singletons. About this clonotype itself: Its antigen is still unknown.

This sample comprised cultured CD8+ T cells from PBMCs, obtained from culture after CMV antigen stimulation. This clonotype was obtained from a human donor in good health (CMV status not recorded). Some clones in this sample may be carry-over from other donors' samples. The chain is built from TRBV27 and TRBJ1-2, with unresolved D. CDR3 in amino acids: CASSPLGSYGYTF. The CDR3 DNA reads TGTGCCAGCAGCCCCCTAGGGAGCTATGGCTACACCTTC.